The rows below give T cell receptor beta chains drawn from one sample of a study of regulatory dendritic cells for organ transplantation. Using immunoSEQ multiplex PCR, the repertoire was profiled, and TCRdb retains in-frame clones only, with some absent. Altogether some 40,000 clones are present, around 90% being singletons, with the ten largest covering approximately 0.11%. Sequenced material: naive CD8+ T cells from blood. The receptors here all came from a human donor in good health. Each CDR3 is given with its conserved first and last residue. Clone size, where shown, is once, few, many, or a class for clones that have expanded.

>TRBJ2-5|TRBV7-2|.
CASSSTGGRETQYF
>TRBJ2-3|TRBV15|.
CATSMLPSTDTQYF
>TRBJ2-7|TRBV9|.
CASSVLWRDEQYF
>TRBJ1-4|TRBV21-1|.
CASIAGGFEKLFF
>TRBJ2-5|TRBV2|.
CASSFGTQYF
>TRBJ1-1|TRBV5-4|few
CASSSGTGPTEAFF
>TRBJ1-2|TRBV14|.
CASSPWDRGDYTF
>TRBJ2-7|TRBV9|.
CASSVDAGDSYEQYF
>TRBJ2-7|TRBV5-5|.
CASSFGQGEQYF
>TRBJ2-7|TRBV7-8|.
CASSLAVWGTSYEQYF